These 30 T cell receptor beta chains were sequenced from one sample in a study of cytotoxic CD8 clonotypes in ibrutinib-treated CLL. Clones were sequenced by immunoSEQ multiplex PCR, and TCRdb holds only the in-frame ones, with some missing. The data contain 11,000 or so clones, around 80% of them singletons. This specimen consisted of PBMCs, obtained at disease progression, from a patient treated with ibrutinib. The receptors were gathered from a human donor with chronic lymphocytic leukemia.

The gene calls are TRBV5-1 and TRBJ2-1; TRBD1 might be the D (5 bases). Germline CDR1 is SGHRS and CDR2 is YFSETQ. Trimming took 0 bases from V and 11 from J, leaving 18 bases between them. The CDR3 has 15 amino acids. CDR3 loop: CASSLGPGSQIQQFF. The CDR3 nucleotides read TGCGCCAGCAGCTTGGGCCCAGGGTCTCAAATTCAGCAGTTCTTC.

The CDR3 DNA is TGTGCCAGCACCTTCGGACTAGCGCGACAAGAGACCCAGTACTTC. Protein: CASTFGLARQETQYF. V gene TRBV2 combines with J gene TRBJ2-5; TRBD2 matches 9 bases. CDR1 SNHLY and CDR2 FYNNEI come from the germline V gene. The CDR3 is 15 amino acids. With 7 bases clipped from V and 2 bases from J, the junction kept 8 bases outside the gene matches.

V usage is TRBV18 and J usage is TRBJ2-3; D is ambiguous. The CDR3 is made up of 11 amino acids. Trimming took off 4 bases at V and 3 bases at J, with 2 bases between the two ends. The germline V gene encodes CDR1 KGHSH and CDR2 LQKENI. The CDR3: CASSQTDTQYF. The CDR3 DNA reads as TGTGCCAGCTCACAGACAGATACGCAGTATTTT.

This clone is a singleton in its sample. This sequence joins TRBV6-1 and TRBJ2-1, with 9 bases aligning to TRBD1. The CDR3 is 18 amino acids. Germline trimming cut 4 bases from V and 0 bases from J; bases unmatched to any gene: 10. Germline CDR1 MNHNS, CDR2 SASEGT. CDR3 residues: CASSALWTGVFSYNEQFF. The CDR3 region has the DNA TGTGCCAGCAGTGCTTTGTGGACAGGGGTTTTCTCCTACAATGAGCAGTTCTTC.

This rearrangement joins TRBV30 to TRBJ1-3, with 12 bases fitting TRBD1. With 2 bases clipped from V and 1 base from J, the junction kept 6 bases outside the gene matches. CDR1 is GTSNPN, CDR2 SVGIG, per germline (reference sequence). The CDR3 loop spans 17 amino acids. Here the CDR3 reads CAWSKGQGARSGNTIYF. The CDR3 nucleotides are TGTGCCTGGAGTAAGGGACAGGGGGCGCGATCTGGAAACACCATATATTTT.

The chain recombines TRBV11-2 with TRBJ2-1; D perhaps matches TRBD2 (6 bases). V was pared by 4 bases and J by 1 base, with 14 bases between. CDR3 size: 16 residues. Germline lookup yields CDR1 SGHAT and CDR2 FQNNGV. The CDR3, as DNA: TGTGCCAGCAGCTCCTCAGGGCGGGGATCCTACAATGAGCAGTTCTTC. Translating it yields CASSSSGRGSYNEQFF.

The rearrangement uses TRBV15 and TRBJ1-1; D call uncertain. Per germline, CDR1 LNHNV and CDR2 YYDKDF (reference sequence). Trimming took off 0 bases at V and 4 bases at J, with 12 bases between the two ends. The CDR3 is 15 amino acids. The DNA of the CDR3 is TGTGCCACCAGCAGAGATGACCGGGCAGCCACTGAAGCTTTCTTT. Translating it yields CATSRDDRAATEAFF.

The chain combines TRBV28 with TRBJ2-1; maybe TRBD2 (6 bases). V was cut by 5 bases and J by 7 bases, with 21 bases left in between. Germline V gene sequence: CDR1 MDHEN, CDR2 SYDVKM. The CDR3 loop spans 16 amino acids. The CDR3 spells CASSPQLAGWINEQFF. The CDR3 nucleotides are TGTGCCAGCAGTCCTCAACTTGCGGGGTGGATAAATGAGCAGTTCTTC.

The chain employs TRBV6-6 and TRBJ2-3; D is undetermined. The V gene's germline CDR1 is MNHNY and CDR2 SVGAGI (reference sequence). The CDR3 length is 12 residues. Trimming left V 6 bases short and J 5 bases short, with 9 bases between. CDR3 region: CASSHLKDTQYF. The CDR3 coding sequence is TGTGCCAGCAGCCACTTGAAAGATACGCAGTATTTT.

This chain joins TRBV7-2 and TRBJ1-4; D gene uncertain. This CDR3 contains 15 residues. The V gene lost 5 bases and the J gene lost 0 bases, with 10 bases spanning the gap. The germline CDR1 and CDR2 sequences are SGHTA and FQGNSA. CDR3 in amino acids: CASSAWFATNEKLFF. The CDR3 bases are TGTGCCAGCAGCGCCTGGTTCGCAACTAATGAAAAACTGTTTTTT.

V is TRBV5-1 and J is TRBJ2-7; perhaps TRBD2 as D (7 bases). This CDR3 has 17 amino acids. V lost 7 bases and J 0 bases, leaving 23 bases between the germline ends. Germline assignment: CDR1 SGHRS and CDR2 YFSETQ. CDR3 sequence: CASRWGGGPTPSYEQYF. The CDR3 nucleotides are TGCGCCAGCCGGTGGGGAGGGGGGCCTACCCCCTCCTACGAGCAGTACTTC.

The chain's CDR3 is CARSPWGESVDEQFF. DNA for the CDR3: TGTGCCAGAAGTCCCTGGGGGGAGTCGGTCGATGAGCAGTTCTTC. The rearrangement uses TRBV7-5 and TRBJ2-1; the table calls TRBD2, which could not be checked here. TRBV7-5 has pseudogene status. The CDR3 is made up of 15 amino acids.

This clone was seen only once. The V and J genes are TRBV29-1 and TRBJ1-1; maybe TRBD1 (6 bases). Germline values: CDR1 SQVTM, CDR2 ANQGSEA. The CDR3 sequence is 14 residues long. Trimming removed 8 bases at V and 1 base at J, with 17 bases between. The CDR3 nucleotides read TGCAGCCACCGTCGGGGGCAGGGGAACACTGAAGCTTTCTTT. Amino acid sequence: CSHRRGQGNTEAFF.

The V call is TRBV29-1, the J call TRBJ2-2; unclear D gene. The CDR3 contains 12 residues. The germline V and J ends were trimmed by 7 bases and 0 bases, with 6 bases remaining between them. Germline assignment: CDR1 SQVTM and CDR2 ANQGSEA. CDR3 region: CSARSNTGELFF. For the CDR3, the DNA is TGCAGCGCCAGATCGAACACCGGGGAGCTGTTTTTT.

This clone was found a few times. The J gene is TRBJ2-2, the V gene TRBV28; 9 bases map to TRBD1. J lost 1 base, V lost 3 bases, and 3 bases had no gene match. The germline V gene has CDR1 MDHEN and CDR2 SYDVKM. This CDR3 spans 16 amino acids. The CDR3 sequence is CASSLEGQGNTGELFF. Here the CDR3 DNA reads TGTGCCAGCAGTTTGGAGGGACAGGGGAACACCGGGGAGCTGTTTTTT.

V is TRBV11-2 and J is TRBJ2-1; 11 nucleotides match TRBD1. CDR3 size: 17 residues. With 5 bases clipped from V and 7 bases from J, the junction kept 13 bases outside the gene matches. Germline V CDR1 and CDR2: SGHAT, FQNNGV. For the CDR3, the DNA is TGTGCCAGCAGCCACGACCCCGGGACAGGGGGGCGAAATGAGCAGTTCTTC. Protein sequence: CASSHDPGTGGRNEQFF.

The gene calls are TRBV28 and TRBJ1-5; 8 bases align to TRBD1. The germline CDR1 and CDR2 sequences are MDHEN and SYDVKM. The V and J ends lost 5 bases and 5 bases, in that order; junction bases with no gene match: 2. This CDR3 has 13 residues. CDR3 nucleotide sequence: TGTGCCAGCAGTGGACAGGGTTATCAGCCCCAGCATTTT. The encoded protein is CASSGQGYQPQHF.

The rearrangement uses TRBV6-1 and TRBJ1-3; D gene unclear. Germline lookup yields CDR1 MNHNS and CDR2 SASEGT. The CDR3 length is 16 residues. V was pared by 2 bases and J by 0 bases, with 11 bases between. For the CDR3, the DNA is TGTGCCAGCAGTGAATTAGGTTTCTACTCTGGAAACACCATATATTTT. Translation gives CASSELGFYSGNTIYF.

The CDR3 sequence is CASSQDRPELMPYEQYF. CDR3 sequence (DNA): TGCGCCAGCAGCCAAGATCGCCCGGAGCTGATGCCCTACGAGCAGTACTTC. The gene calls are TRBV4-1 and TRBJ2-7; D not resolved. The CDR3 totals 17 residues. V was shortened by 0 bases and J by 2 bases, with 17 bases between the two germline ends. The germline gives CDR1 MGHRA, CDR2 YSYEKL.

The chain combines TRBV18 with TRBJ1-1, with 8 nucleotides matching TRBD1. Losses at the gene ends were 4 bases for V and 5 bases for J; bases not matched to a gene: 12. The length of the CDR3 is 16 residues. Germline CDR1 and CDR2: KGHSH and LQKENI. Here the CDR3 reads CASSLPGTGEGTEAFF. DNA for the CDR3: TGTGCCAGCTCACTGCCCGGGACAGGTGAGGGGACTGAAGCTTTCTTT. The full variable domain, in which reference TRBV18 and TRBJ1-1 provide the parts outside the CDR3, is NAGVMQNPRHLVRRRGQEARLRCSPMKGHSHVYWYRQLPEEGLKFMVYLQKENIIDESGMPKERFSAEFPKEGPSILRIQQVVRGDSAAYFCASSLPGTGEGTEAFFGQGTRLTVV.

The chain links TRBV30 to TRBJ2-5, with D possibly TRBD1 on 5 matching bases. Per the germline V gene, CDR1 is GTSNPN and CDR2 is SVGIG (reference sequence). Trimming left V 1 base short and J 4 bases short, with 13 bases between. The CDR3 contains 14 residues. The CDR3 DNA sequence: TGTGCCTGGAGTGGCTCTCCTAGGGGAGAGACCCAGTACTTC. Encoded protein: CAWSGSPRGETQYF.

The V and J genes are TRBV14 and TRBJ2-2; D might be TRBD2 (6 bases). V shed 0 bases and J shed 4 bases, with 21 bases lying between them. CDR1 and CDR2 from the germline V gene are SGHDN and FVKESK. CDR3 length equals 19 residues. The CDR3 spells CASSQERGSYSSATGELFF. CDR3 nucleotides: TGTGCCAGCAGCCAAGAACGGGGGAGCTACTCGTCGGCCACCGGGGAGCTGTTTTTT.

This clone has a single count. Here the CDR3 DNA reads TGTGCCAGTAGTTCCGCCTTGCAGCCCCAGCATTTT. It is translated as CASSSALQPQHF. The chain has TRBV19 and TRBJ1-5; D is uncertain. V shed 5 bases and J shed 7 bases, with 9 bases lying between them. The CDR3 is 12 residues long. Germline V gene lookup returns CDR1 LNHDA and CDR2 SQIVND (reference sequence).

J is TRBJ2-7 and V is TRBV14, with D uncertain. In germline, CDR1 is SGHDN, CDR2 FVKESK. CDR3 length: 12 amino acids. V gave up 6 bases and J gave up 4 bases, with 10 bases separating them. The CDR3 region is CASSFDWYEQYF. The CDR3 region has the DNA TGTGCCAGCAGTTTTGACTGGTACGAGCAGTACTTC. Using reference TRBV14 and TRBJ2-7 for the parts outside the CDR3, the full variable domain is EAGVTQFPSHSVIEKGQTVTLRCDPISGHDNLYWYRRVMGKEIKFLLHFVKESKQDESGMPNNRFLAERTGGTYSTLKVQPAELEDSGVYFCASSFDWYEQYFGPGTRLTVT.

The rearrangement joins TRBV19 to TRBJ1-6; TRBD1 agrees at 8 bases. Germline CDR1 reads LNHDA; CDR2 reads SQIVND (reference sequence). The CDR3 totals 17 residues. With 2 bases clipped from V and 9 bases from J, the junction kept 12 bases outside the gene matches. CDR3 bases: TGTGCCAGTAGTATAAAGCTGGGGTCGGACAGGGCTTCACCCCTCCACTTT. Translating it yields CASSIKLGSDRASPLHF.

The genes are TRBV2 and TRBJ2-2; tentative D call: TRBD2 (6 bases). Germline V gives CDR1 SNHLY, CDR2 FYNNEI. There are 14 residues in the CDR3. V shed 10 bases and J shed 2 bases, with 14 bases lying between them. The chain's CDR3 is CATRDWLNTGELFF. The CDR3 DNA reads TGTGCCACCCGGGACTGGCTAAACACCGGGGAGCTGTTTTTT.

This clone was counted a single time. The rearrangement joins TRBV15 to TRBJ1-2; 8 bases are shared with TRBD1. CDR1 and CDR2 from the germline V gene are LNHNV and YYDKDF (reference sequence). Germline trimming cut 8 bases from V and 2 bases from J; bases unmatched to any gene: 4. The CDR3 has 13 amino acids. CDR3 protein: CATSSGGNYGYTF. CDR3 DNA sequence: TGTGCCACCTCCTCAGGGGGCAACTATGGCTACACCTTC.

V and J are TRBV19 and TRBJ1-4, with a possible D match to TRBD1 (6 bases). Germline loops: CDR1 LNHDA, CDR2 SQIVND (reference sequence). V dropped 3 bases and J dropped 2 bases, with 13 bases sitting between them. The CDR3 sequence is 16 residues long. CDR3 sequence reads: CASSIGSGQTNEKLFF. CDR3 nucleotides: TGTGCCAGTAGTATCGGTTCTGGACAGACTAATGAAAAACTGTTTTTT.

CDR3 sequence (DNA): TGTGCCAGCAGTGTGGCAGGGGAAGAGACCCAGTACTTC. Translated: CASSVAGEETQYF. The rearrangement joins TRBV6-1 to TRBJ2-5, with D possibly TRBD1 on 6 matching bases. Germline V gene lookup returns CDR1 MNHNS and CDR2 SASEGT. The V end lost 4 bases, the J end lost 3 bases, and 9 bases lay between the germline ends. The CDR3 is 13 amino acids.

The chain uses TRBV28 and TRBJ2-7, with D perhaps being TRBD1 or TRBD2 (5 bases each). V was shortened by 5 bases and J by 3 bases, with 17 bases between the two germline ends. This CDR3 has 15 residues. Per germline, CDR1 MDHEN and CDR2 SYDVKM. CDR3 sequence reads: CASSRTSGTRYEQYF. Written as DNA, the CDR3 is TGTGCCAGCAGTCGCACTTCCGGGACCCGCTACGAGCAGTACTTC.